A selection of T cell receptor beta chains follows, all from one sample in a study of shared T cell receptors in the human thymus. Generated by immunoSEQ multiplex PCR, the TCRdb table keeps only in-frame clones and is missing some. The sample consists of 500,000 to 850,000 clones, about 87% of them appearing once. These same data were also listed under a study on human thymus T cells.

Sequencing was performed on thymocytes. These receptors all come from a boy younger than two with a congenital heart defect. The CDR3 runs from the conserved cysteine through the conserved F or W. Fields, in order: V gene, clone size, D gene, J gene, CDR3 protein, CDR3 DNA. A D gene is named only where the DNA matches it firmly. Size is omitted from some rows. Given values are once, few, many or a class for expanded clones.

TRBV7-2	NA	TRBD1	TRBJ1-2	CAGEGTATYGYTF	TGTGCCGGAGAAGGGACAGCGACCTATGGCTACACCTTC
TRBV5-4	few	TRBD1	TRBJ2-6	CASSHRQGPGANVLTF	TGTGCCAGCAGCCATAGACAGGGGCCTGGGGCCAACGTCCTGACTTTC
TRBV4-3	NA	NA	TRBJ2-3	CASSQGVWAQDTQYF	TGCGCCAGCAGCCAAGGGGTGTGGGCTCAGGATACGCAGTATTTT
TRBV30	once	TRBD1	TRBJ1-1	CAWSKLRGRLTEAFF	TGTGCCTGGAGTAAATTAAGGGGGCGCCTCACTGAAGCTTTCTTT
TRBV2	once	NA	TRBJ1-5	CASRLSQPQHF	TGTGCCAGCAGACTGAGCCAGCCCCAGCATTTT
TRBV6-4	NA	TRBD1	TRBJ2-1	CASHRQGVLRRAQFF	TGTGCCAGCCATCGGCAGGGGGTTTTACGGCGTGCGCAGTTCTTC
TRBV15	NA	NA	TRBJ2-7	CATSNWDSVYEQYF	TGTGCCACCAGCAATTGGGACTCTGTCTACGAGCAGTACTTC
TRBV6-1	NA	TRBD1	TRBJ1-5	CASSEPRDDRVNQPQHF	TGTGCCAGCAGTGAACCCCGCGACGACAGGGTAAATCAGCCCCAGCATTTT
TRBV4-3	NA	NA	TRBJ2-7	CASSQEAGRRSYEQYF	TGCGCCAGCAGCCAAGAGGCAGGGCGAAGGTCCTACGAGCAGTACTTC
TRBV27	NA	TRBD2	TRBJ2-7	CASSRLPGLVSEQYF	TGTGCCAGCAGCCGACTCCCGGGACTAGTCTCCGAGCAGTACTTC
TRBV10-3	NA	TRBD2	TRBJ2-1	CAISEPWTSSGSEQFF	TGTGCCATCAGTGAGCCTTGGACTAGCTCTGGCAGTGAGCAGTTCTTC
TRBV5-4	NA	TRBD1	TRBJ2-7	CASSRQGVYEQYF	TGTGCCAGCAGCCGACAGGGGGTCTACGAGCAGTACTTC
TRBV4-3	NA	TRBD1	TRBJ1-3	CASSPRTGGRNTIYF	TGCGCCAGCAGCCCTAGAACAGGGGGCCGAAACACCATATATTTT
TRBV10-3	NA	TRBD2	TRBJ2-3	CAISGPTSGSAGDTQYF	TGTGCCATCTCGGGCCCTACTAGCGGGAGCGCTGGGGATACGCAGTATTTT
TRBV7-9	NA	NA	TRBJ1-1	CASSLRGRHNTEAFF	TGTGCCAGCAGCTTAAGGGGCAGGCACAACACTGAAGCTTTCTTT
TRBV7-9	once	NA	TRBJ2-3	CASSLEGSETRGTDTQYF	TGTGCCAGCAGCTTAGAAGGATCGGAGACTAGAGGCACAGATACGCAGTATTTT
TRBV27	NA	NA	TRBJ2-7	CASSLTIHSYEQYF	TGTGCCAGCAGTTTAACAATACACTCCTACGAGCAGTACTTC
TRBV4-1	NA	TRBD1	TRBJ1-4	CASSQGQITTNEKLFF	TGCGCCAGCAGCCAGGGACAGATTACAACTAATGAAAAACTGTTTTTT
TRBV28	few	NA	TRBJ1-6	CASSFMNSPLHF	TGTGCCAGCAGTTTTATGAATTCACCCCTCCACTTT
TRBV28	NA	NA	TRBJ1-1	CASTLSSGDWNTEAFF	TGTGCCAGCACCCTAAGCTCGGGGGATTGGAACACTGAAGCTTTCTTT
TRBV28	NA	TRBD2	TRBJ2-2	CASSPPAGGRTGELFF	TGTGCCAGCAGTCCTCCAGCGGGAGGAAGGACCGGGGAGCTGTTTTTT
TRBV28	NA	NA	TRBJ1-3	CASSSSPPQGLAGNTIYF	TGTGCCAGCAGTTCCTCCCCACCACAGGGTTTGGCTGGAAACACCATATATTTT
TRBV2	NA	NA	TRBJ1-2	CASSIGSEGTNYGYTF	TGTGCCAGCAGCATTGGATCGGAGGGAACTAACTATGGCTACACCTTC
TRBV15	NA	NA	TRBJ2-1	CATSTPPLSGYNEQFF	TGTGCCACCAGCACCCCCCCCCTTAGCGGATACAATGAGCAGTTCTTC
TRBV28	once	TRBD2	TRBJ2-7	CASTARLADNYEQYF	TGTGCCAGCACCGCAAGACTAGCGGATAATTACGAGCAGTACTTC
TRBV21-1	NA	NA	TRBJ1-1	CASSKTGTGWDTEAFF	TGTGCCAGCAGCAAAACGGGGACAGGGTGGGACACTGAAGCTTTCTTT
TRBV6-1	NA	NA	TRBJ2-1	CASSERLWGHEQFF	TGTGCCAGCAGTGAAAGGTTGTGGGGCCATGAGCAGTTCTTC
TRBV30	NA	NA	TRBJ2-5	CAWRTKNQETQYF	TGTGCCTGGAGGACTAAAAATCAAGAGACCCAGTACTTC
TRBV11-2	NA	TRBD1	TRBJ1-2	CASSRTTGGDYGYTF	TGTGCCAGCAGCAGAACGACAGGGGGCGATTATGGCTACACCTTC
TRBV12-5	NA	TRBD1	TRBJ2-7	CASGQGQDLPYEQYF	TGTGCTAGTGGCCAGGGACAGGACCTACCCTACGAGCAGTACTTC
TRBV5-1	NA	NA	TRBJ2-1	CASSPRAELYNEQFF	TGCGCCAGCTCTCCCAGAGCGGAACTATACAATGAGCAGTTCTTC
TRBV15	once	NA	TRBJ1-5	CATSSGRFSNQPQHF	TGTGCCACCAGCAGTGGCAGGTTCAGCAATCAGCCCCAGCATTTT
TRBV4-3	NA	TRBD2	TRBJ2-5	CASSAAGGQETQYF	TGCGCCAGCAGCGCCGCGGGGGGCCAAGAGACCCAGTACTTC
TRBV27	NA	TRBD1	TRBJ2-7	CASSLRLLGQGHEQYF	TGTGCCAGCAGTTTACGGCTCCTTGGACAGGGGCACGAGCAGTACTTC
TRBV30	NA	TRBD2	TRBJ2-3	CAWRPPSSGRRLTDTQYF	TGTGCCTGGAGGCCACCTTCTAGCGGGAGGCGTCTCACAGATACGCAGTATTTT
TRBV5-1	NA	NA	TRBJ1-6	CASSLWGRFGGRNSPLHF	TGCGCCAGCAGCTTGTGGGGCAGGTTCGGGGGACGGAATTCACCCCTCCACTTT
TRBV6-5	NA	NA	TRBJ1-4	CASSSPAGEKLFF	TGTGCCAGCAGTTCCCCAGCGGGTGAAAAACTGTTTTTT
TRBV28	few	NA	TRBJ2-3	CASSLMFWRDDTQYF	TGTGCCAGCAGTTTAATGTTCTGGCGGGACGATACGCAGTATTTT
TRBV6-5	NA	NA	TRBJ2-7	CASSSYSGVSSYEQYF	TGTGCCAGCAGTTCCTACTCGGGGGTGAGCTCCTACGAGCAGTACTTC
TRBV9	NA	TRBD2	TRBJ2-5	CASSYGLASRETQYF	TGTGCCAGCAGCTATGGACTAGCCTCCAGGGAGACCCAGTACTTC
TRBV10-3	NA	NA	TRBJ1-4	CAITGRRGSDEKLFF	TGTGCCATCACTGGGCGGCGGGGAAGCGACGAAAAACTGTTTTTT
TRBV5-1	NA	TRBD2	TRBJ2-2	CASSLGGGRLTGELFF	TGCGCCAGCAGCTTAGGCGGGGGGCGTCTCACCGGGGAGCTGTTTTTT
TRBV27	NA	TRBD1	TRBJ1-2	CASSTRDRGSLYGYTF	TGTGCCAGCAGTACTCGGGACAGGGGTTCTCTTTATGGCTACACCTTC
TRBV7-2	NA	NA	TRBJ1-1	CASSTRRGRGTEAFF	TGTGCCAGCAGCACACGCAGGGGTAGGGGCACTGAAGCTTTCTTT
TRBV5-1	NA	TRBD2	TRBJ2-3	CASSFPGGEDGDTQYF	TGCGCCAGCAGCTTCCCCGGGGGGGAGGATGGAGATACGCAGTATTTT
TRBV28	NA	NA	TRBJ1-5	CASSPTGGYSNQPQHF	TGTGCCAGCAGTCCCACGGGAGGGTATAGCAATCAGCCCCAGCATTTT
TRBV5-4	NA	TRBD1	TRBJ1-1	CASSAKEAHDRGGTEAFF	TGTGCCAGCAGCGCGAAAGAGGCCCACGACAGGGGAGGAACTGAAGCTTTCTTT
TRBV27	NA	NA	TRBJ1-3	CASSLLGRGSGNTIYF	TGTGCCAGCAGTTTATTGGGCAGGGGCTCTGGAAACACCATATATTTT
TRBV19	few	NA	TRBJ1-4	CASRPGTTNEKLFF	TGTGCCAGTAGACCAGGGACAACTAATGAAAAACTGTTTTTT
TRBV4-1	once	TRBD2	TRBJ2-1	CASSQTLAGGSYNEQFF	TGCGCCAGCAGCCAAACTTTAGCGGGGGGGTCCTACAATGAGCAGTTCTTC
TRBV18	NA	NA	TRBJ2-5	CASSPEYLETQYF	TGTGCCAGCTCACCCGAGTACCTAGAGACCCAGTACTTC
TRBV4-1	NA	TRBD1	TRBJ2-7	CASSQVWTGDTDEQYF	TGCGCCAGCAGCCAAGTCTGGACAGGGGATACCGACGAGCAGTACTTC
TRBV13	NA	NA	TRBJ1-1	CASSLGLGVGTEAFF	TGTGCCAGCAGCTTAGGCCTCGGGGTGGGCACTGAAGCTTTCTTT
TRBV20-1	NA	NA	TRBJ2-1	CSARDVNEQFF	TGCAGTGCTAGAGACGTCAATGAGCAGTTCTTC